This TCR beta chain was observed in a study of naive and memory T cell subsets. This clonotype was recorded at least ten times. What it binds is unknown. After the first PCR, alpha and beta chain libraries were processed separately. Cells stained for CD3, CD4, CD8, CD45RA and CD27 were sorted into four subsets. Germline CDR1 is SQVTM and CDR2 is ANQGSEA. The CDR3 has 16 residues. The V segment lost 7 bases and the J segment 3 bases; nucleotides outside the gene matches: 16. An equimolar mix of two oligonucleotides served as the beta constant-region primer for TRBC1 and TRBC2. Nested alpha and beta constant-region primers with the SP2 primer drove four PCR rounds on ligated cDNA. One entry per CDR3 protein results from TCRdb running MiXCR on the UMI-ligation and nested PCR reads. The sample shows 95,000 to 110,000 distinct CDR3 sequences, about 14% of them seen only once. Study-level findings and limits: Expression changes during T cell differentiation may affect RNA-based TCR counts. A few larger clonotypes appeared in naive repertoires, especially CD8, possibly memory cells re-expressing CD45RA.

The clonotype originates from a human donor in good health. The genes are TRBV29-1 and TRBJ1-1; 8 bases agree with TRBD1. Specimen: naive CD8+ T cells from blood. Written as DNA, the CDR3 is TGCAGCGCCCTACAATTGATACAGGGGGGATACACTGAAGCTTTCTTT. Translated: CSALQLIQGGYTEAFF.